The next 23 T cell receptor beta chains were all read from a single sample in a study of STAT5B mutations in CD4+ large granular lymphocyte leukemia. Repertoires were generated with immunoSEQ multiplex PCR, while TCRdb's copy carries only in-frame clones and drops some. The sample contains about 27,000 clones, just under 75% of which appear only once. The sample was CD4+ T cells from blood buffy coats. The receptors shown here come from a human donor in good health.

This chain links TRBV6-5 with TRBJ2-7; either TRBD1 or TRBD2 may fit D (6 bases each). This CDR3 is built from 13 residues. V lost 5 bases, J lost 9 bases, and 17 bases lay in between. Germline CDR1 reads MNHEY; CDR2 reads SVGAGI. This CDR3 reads CASSPQRGARQYV. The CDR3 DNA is TGTGCCAGCAGTCCGCAAAGGGGGGCCCGGCAGTACGTC.

The CDR3 spells CASSLVAGSETQYF. CDR3 nucleotide sequence: TGCGCCAGCAGCTTGGTAGCGGGGTCAGAGACCCAGTACTTC. The genes are TRBV5-1 and TRBJ2-5; 8 bases line up with TRBD2. Trimming took 0 bases from V and 4 from J; bases not matched to a gene: 2. The CDR3 is 14 residues long. Germline CDR1 reads SGHRS; CDR2 reads YFSETQ.

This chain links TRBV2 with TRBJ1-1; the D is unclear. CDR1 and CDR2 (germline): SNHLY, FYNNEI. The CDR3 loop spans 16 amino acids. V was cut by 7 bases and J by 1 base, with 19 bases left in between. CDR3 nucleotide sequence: TGTGCCAGCATGGTAGATATAATAATGGCGAACACTGAAGCTTTCTTT. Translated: CASMVDIIMANTEAFF.

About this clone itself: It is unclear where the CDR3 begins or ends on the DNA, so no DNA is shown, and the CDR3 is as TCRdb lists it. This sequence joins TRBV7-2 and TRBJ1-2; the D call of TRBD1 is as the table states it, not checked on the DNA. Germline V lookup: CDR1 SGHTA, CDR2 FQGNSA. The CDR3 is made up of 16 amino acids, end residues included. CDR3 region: CASSLHVVGTGTPPTF.

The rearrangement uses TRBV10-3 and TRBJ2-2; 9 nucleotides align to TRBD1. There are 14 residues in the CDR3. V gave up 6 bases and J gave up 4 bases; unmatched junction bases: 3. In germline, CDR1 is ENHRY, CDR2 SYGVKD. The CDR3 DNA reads TGTGCCATCAGCAGGGACAGGGTCACCGGGGAGCTGTTTTTT. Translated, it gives CAISRDRVTGELFF.

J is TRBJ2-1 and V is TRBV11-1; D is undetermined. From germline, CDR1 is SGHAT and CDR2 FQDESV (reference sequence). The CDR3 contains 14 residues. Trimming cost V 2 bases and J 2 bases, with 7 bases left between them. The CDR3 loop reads CASSLSGAYNEQFF. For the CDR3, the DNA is TGTGCCAGCAGCTTATCTGGGGCCTACAATGAGCAGTTCTTC. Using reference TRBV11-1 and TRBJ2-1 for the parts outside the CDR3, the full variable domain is EAEVAQSPRYKITEKSQAVAFWCDPISGHATLYWYRQILGQGPELLVQFQDESVVDDSQLPKDRFSAERLKGVDSTLKIQPAELGDSAMYLCASSLSGAYNEQFFGPGTRLTVL.

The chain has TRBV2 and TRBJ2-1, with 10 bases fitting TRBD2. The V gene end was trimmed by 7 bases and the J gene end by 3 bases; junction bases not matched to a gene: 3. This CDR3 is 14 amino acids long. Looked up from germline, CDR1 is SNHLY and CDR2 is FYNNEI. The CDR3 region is CASTLAGGYNEQFF. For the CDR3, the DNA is TGTGCCAGCACCTTAGCGGGGGGCTACAATGAGCAGTTCTTC.

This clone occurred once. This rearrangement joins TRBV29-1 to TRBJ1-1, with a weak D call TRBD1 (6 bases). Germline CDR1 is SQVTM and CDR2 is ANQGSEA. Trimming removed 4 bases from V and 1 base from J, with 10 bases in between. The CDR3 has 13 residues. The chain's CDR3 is CSVAGGPNTEAFF. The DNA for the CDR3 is TGCAGCGTTGCGGGGGGCCCGAACACTGAAGCTTTCTTT.

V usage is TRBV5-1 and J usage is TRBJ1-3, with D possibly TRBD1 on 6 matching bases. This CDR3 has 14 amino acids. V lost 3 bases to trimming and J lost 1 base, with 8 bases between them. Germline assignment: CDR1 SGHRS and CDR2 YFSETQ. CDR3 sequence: CASSSGVSGNTIYF. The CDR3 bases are TGCGCCAGCAGCTCAGGGGTGTCTGGAAACACCATATATTTT.

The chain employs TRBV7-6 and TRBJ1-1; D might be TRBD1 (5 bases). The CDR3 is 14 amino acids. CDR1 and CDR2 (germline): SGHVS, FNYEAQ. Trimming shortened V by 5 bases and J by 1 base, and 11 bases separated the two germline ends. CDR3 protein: CASSPWGGNTEAFF. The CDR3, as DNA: TGTGCCAGCAGCCCTTGGGGCGGGAACACTGAAGCTTTCTTT. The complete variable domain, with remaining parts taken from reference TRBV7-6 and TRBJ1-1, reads GAGVSQSPRYKVTKRGQDVALRCDPISGHVSLYWYRQALGQGPEFLTYFNYEAQQDKSGLPNDRFSAERPEGSISTLTIQRTEQRDSAMYRCASSPWGGNTEAFFGQGTRLTVV.

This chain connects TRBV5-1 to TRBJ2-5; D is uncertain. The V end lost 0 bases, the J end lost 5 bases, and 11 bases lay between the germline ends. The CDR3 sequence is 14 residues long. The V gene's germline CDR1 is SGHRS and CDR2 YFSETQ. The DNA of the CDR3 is TGCGCCAGCAGCTTGGTTTTTGGTATTGAGACCCAGTACTTC. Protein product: CASSLVFGIETQYF. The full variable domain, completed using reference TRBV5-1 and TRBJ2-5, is KAGVTQTPRYLIKTRGQQVTLSCSPISGHRSVSWYQQTPGQGLQFLFEYFSETQRNKGNFPGRFSGRQFSNSRSEMNVSTLELGDSALYLCASSLVFGIETQYFGPGTRLLVL.

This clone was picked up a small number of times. The CDR3, as DNA: TGTGCCAGCAGTCGAGGGACAGGAGGCGAAGCTTTCTTT. As protein: CASSRGTGGEAFF. This chain joins TRBV27 and TRBJ1-1; 8 bases line up with TRBD1. Germline V gene data show CDR1 as MNHEY and CDR2 as SMNVEV (reference sequence). The CDR3 has 13 residues. V trimming: 5 bases; J trimming: 8 bases; junction bases outside the gene matches: 7.

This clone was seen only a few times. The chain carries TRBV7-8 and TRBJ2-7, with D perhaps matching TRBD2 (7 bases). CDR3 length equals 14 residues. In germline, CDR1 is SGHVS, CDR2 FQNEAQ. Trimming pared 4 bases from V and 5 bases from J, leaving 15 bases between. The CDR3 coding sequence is TGTGCCAGCAGCTCACCGGGGGGCTTGGACGAGCAGTACGTC. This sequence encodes CASSSPGGLDEQYV.

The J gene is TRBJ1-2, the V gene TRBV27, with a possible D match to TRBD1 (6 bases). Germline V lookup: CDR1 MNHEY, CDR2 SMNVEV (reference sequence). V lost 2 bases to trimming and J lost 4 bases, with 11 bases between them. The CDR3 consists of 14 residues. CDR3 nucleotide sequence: TGTGCCAGCAGTTTAGTTGCCAGGGGCTATGGCTACACCTTC. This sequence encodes CASSLVARGYGYTF.

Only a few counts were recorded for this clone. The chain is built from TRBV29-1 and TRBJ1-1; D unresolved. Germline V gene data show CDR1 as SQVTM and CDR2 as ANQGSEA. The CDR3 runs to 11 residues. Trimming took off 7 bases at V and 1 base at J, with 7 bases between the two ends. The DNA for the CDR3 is TGCAGCGCTTACAGGAACACTGAAGCTTTCTTT. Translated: CSAYRNTEAFF.

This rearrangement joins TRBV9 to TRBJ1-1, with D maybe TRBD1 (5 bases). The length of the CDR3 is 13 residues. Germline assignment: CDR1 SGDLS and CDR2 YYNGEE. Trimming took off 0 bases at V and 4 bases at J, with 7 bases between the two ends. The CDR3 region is CASSVDRFTEAFF. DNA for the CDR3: TGTGCCAGCAGCGTAGACAGGTTCACTGAAGCTTTCTTT.

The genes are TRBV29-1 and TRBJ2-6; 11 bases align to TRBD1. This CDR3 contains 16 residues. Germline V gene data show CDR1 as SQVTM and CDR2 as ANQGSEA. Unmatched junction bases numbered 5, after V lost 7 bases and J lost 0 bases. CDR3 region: CSAEGQGVSGANVLTF. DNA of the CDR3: TGCAGCGCCGAGGGACAGGGGGTCTCTGGGGCCAACGTCCTGACTTTC.

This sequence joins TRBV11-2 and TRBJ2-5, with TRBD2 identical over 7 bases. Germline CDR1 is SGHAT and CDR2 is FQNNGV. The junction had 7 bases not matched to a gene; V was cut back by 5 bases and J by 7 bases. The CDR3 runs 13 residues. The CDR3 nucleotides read TGTGCCAGCAGCGGACTAGAAAAACGGACCCAGTACTTC. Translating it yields CASSGLEKRTQYF.

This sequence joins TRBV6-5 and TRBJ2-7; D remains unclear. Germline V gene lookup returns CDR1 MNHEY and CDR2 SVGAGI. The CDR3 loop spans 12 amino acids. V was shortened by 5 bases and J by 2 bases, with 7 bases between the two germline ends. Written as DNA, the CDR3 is TGTGCCAGCAGTACTAAGACCTACGAGCAGTACTTC. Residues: CASSTKTYEQYF.

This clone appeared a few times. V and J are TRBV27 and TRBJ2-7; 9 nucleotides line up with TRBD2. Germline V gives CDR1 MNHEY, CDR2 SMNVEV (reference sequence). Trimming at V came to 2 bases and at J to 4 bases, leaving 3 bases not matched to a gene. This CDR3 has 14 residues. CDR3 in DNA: TGTGCCAGCAGTTTAATAGCGGGAGTTTACGAGCAGTACTTC. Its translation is CASSLIAGVYEQYF.

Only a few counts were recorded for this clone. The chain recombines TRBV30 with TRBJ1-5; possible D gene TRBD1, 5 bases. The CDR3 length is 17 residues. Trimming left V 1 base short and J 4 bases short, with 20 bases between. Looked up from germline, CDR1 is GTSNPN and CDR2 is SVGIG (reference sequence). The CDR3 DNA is TGTGCCTGGAGTGAAAACCTCCGCACGGGGCCGAATCAGCCCCAGCATTTT. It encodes CAWSENLRTGPNQPQHF.

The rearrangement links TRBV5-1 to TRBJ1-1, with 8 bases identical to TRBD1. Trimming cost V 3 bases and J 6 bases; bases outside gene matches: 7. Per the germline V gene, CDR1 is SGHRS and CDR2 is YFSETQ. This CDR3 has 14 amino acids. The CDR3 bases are TGCGCCAGCAGCTCGGACAGGGTTTATTCTGAAGCTTTCTTT. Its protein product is CASSSDRVYSEAFF.

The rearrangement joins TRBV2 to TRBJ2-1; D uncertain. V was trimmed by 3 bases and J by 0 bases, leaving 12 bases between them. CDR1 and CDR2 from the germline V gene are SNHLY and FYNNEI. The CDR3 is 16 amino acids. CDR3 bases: TGTGCCAGCAGTGATGTAAAGATAACCTCCTACAATGAGCAGTTCTTC. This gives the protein CASSDVKITSYNEQFF.